Below, one T cell receptor beta chain is given with its context. Produced via immunoSEQ multiplex PCR; TCRdb's table is partial and in-frame only. The sample contains some 200,000 clones, around 83% of which appear only once. This sample was taken from a study of blood T cell repertoires in COVID-19. The CDR3 runs 17 residues. V trimming: 1 base; J trimming: 2 bases; junction bases outside the gene matches: 9. Germline CDR1 GTSNPN, CDR2 SVGIG (reference sequence). Allocation to cohorts depended on clinical history reported by the participants. V usage is TRBV30 and J usage is TRBJ2-2, with TRBD1 matching over 8 bases. This clonotype originated in a middle-aged woman with acute COVID-19. The sequencing sample was made of PBMCs or T cells enriched from blood (not recorded which). Here the CDR3 reads CAWSGGPQGVNTGELFF. For the CDR3, the DNA is TGTGCCTGGAGTGGGGGTCCACAGGGGGTCAACACCGGGGAGCTGTTTTTT.